These 15 T cell receptor beta chains share one sample of origin, sequenced in a study of beta chain features in type 1 diabetes. Whole-study findings and limits: Patients with Type 1 diabetes showed moderately but significantly shorter TCRB CDR3s in all four CD4+ subsets.

cDNA synthesis used the whole RNA isolate, giving expressed TCRB sequences. Clones were sequenced by immunoSEQ multiplex PCR, and TCRdb holds only the in-frame ones, with some missing. In the table there are 500,000 to 850,000 clones, over 13% of which are singletons. Antigens of these TCRs are unknown. Input material: naive CD4+ T cells from blood. Receptors were obtained from a man between 18 and 35 years old with type 1 diabetes.

J is TRBJ1-1 and V is TRBV12-5; maybe TRBD1 (6 bases). CDR1 is LGHNT and CDR2 is FRNRAP in the germline V gene. The CDR3 has 16 amino acids. V was clipped by 6 bases and J by 8 bases, with 25 bases between them. This CDR3 reads CASGSITEGGTLEAFF. Here the CDR3 DNA reads TGTGCTAGTGGCTCGATAACGGAGGGAGGGACACTAGAAGCTTTCTTT.

The sample holds a few counts of this clone. The J gene is TRBJ1-1, the V gene TRBV5-1; no clear D. This CDR3 contains 16 residues. The germline V and J ends were trimmed by 3 bases and 1 base, with 16 bases remaining between them. Germline V lookup: CDR1 SGHRS, CDR2 YFSETQ. Here the CDR3 DNA reads TGCGCCAGCAGCTCGCGCGCGGGGATACCGAACACTGAAGCTTTCTTT. Translating gives CASSSRAGIPNTEAFF.

The table lists this clone with a few counts. This chain's CDR3 is CSVAQRRAETQYF. The CDR3 nucleotides read TGCAGCGTTGCTCAGCGCCGGGCGGAGACCCAGTACTTC. This rearrangement joins TRBV29-1 to TRBJ2-5, with D unresolved. The CDR3 covers 13 residues. From germline, CDR1 is SQVTM and CDR2 ANQGSEA. V was pared by 4 bases and J by 5 bases, with 14 bases between.

About this clone: The sample has other DNA sequences that encode this CDR3 too. CDR3 region: CASTGTSGPYEQYF. The DNA for the CDR3 is TGCGCCAGCACTGGGACTAGCGGCCCCTACGAGCAGTACTTC. The chain uses TRBV5-1 and TRBJ2-7; TRBD2 agrees at 11 bases. The germline CDR1 and CDR2 sequences are SGHRS and YFSETQ. The ends lost 6 bases at V and 2 bases at J; junction bases unmatched: 4. The CDR3 runs to 14 residues.

V is TRBV5-1 and J is TRBJ2-7; D ambiguous. Trimming took 1 base from V and 7 from J, leaving 15 bases between them. Per the germline V gene, CDR1 is SGHRS and CDR2 is YFSETQ. The CDR3 has 14 amino acids. The CDR3 spells CASSLQGVQSEQYF. Written as DNA, the CDR3 is TGCGCCAGCAGCTTGCAAGGAGTCCAGTCAGAGCAGTACTTC.

V is TRBV6-5 and J is TRBJ1-6, with D possibly TRBD1 on 5 matching bases. The CDR3 consists of 14 residues. The germline V and J ends were trimmed by 0 bases and 6 bases, with 6 bases remaining between them. CDR1 and CDR2 from the germline V gene are MNHEY and SVGAGI. Here the CDR3 reads CASSYSGANSPLHF. The DNA for the CDR3 is TGTGCCAGCAGTTACTCAGGGGCTAATTCACCCCTCCACTTT.

This clone was seen a handful of times. The chain carries TRBV5-1 and TRBJ2-7, with TRBD2 matching 7 bases. The CDR3 is 15 residues long. Losses at the gene ends were 3 bases for V and 2 bases for J; bases not matched to a gene: 8. CDR1 is SGHRS, CDR2 YFSETQ, per germline. The CDR3 loop is CASSSTAGVAYEQYF. DNA for the CDR3: TGCGCCAGCAGCTCTACCGCGGGGGTGGCCTACGAGCAGTACTTC.

This clone was observed a handful of times. The chain employs TRBV7-9 and TRBJ2-5; a weak D match, TRBD1 (5 bases). V lost 3 bases to trimming and J lost 3 bases, with 14 bases between them. This CDR3 comprises 15 residues. Germline V gene lookup returns CDR1 SEHNR and CDR2 FQNEAQ (reference sequence). The CDR3 DNA is TGTGCCAGCAGCTTGGGGAACGGACAAAAAGAGACCCAGTACTTC. Protein: CASSLGNGQKETQYF.

This clone was observed a handful of times. The rearrangement uses TRBV5-1 and TRBJ2-7; D gene unclear. CDR3 length equals 13 residues. Germline CDR1 is SGHRS and CDR2 is YFSETQ. Trimming removed 1 base at V and 2 bases at J, with 7 bases between. The CDR3 sequence: CASSLQVPYEQYF. The CDR3 nucleotides read TGCGCCAGCAGCTTGCAGGTGCCCTACGAGCAGTACTTC.

The chain employs TRBV7-9 and TRBJ1-2; the match to TRBD1 covers 8 bases. Trimming removed 1 base from V and 0 bases from J; junction bases left unmatched: 1. CDR3 length: 15 amino acids. The V gene's germline CDR1 is SEHNR and CDR2 FQNEAQ (reference sequence). The CDR3 loop reads CASSLGQGPNYGYTF. As DNA, the CDR3 is TGTGCCAGCAGCTTAGGACAGGGGCCTAACTATGGCTACACCTTC.

This clone has a handful of counts. One end of the junction varies from germline; a read error may be responsible. CDR3 sequence (DNA): TGTGCCAGTAGTCTAGACCGCGGAGCCCTCCACTTT. Amino acid sequence: CASSLDRGALHF. The rearrangement uses TRBV19 and TRBJ1-6; D remains unclear. Germline V lookup: CDR1 LNHDA, CDR2 SQIVND (reference sequence). There are 12 residues in the CDR3.

This clone was seen a handful of times. The chain couples TRBV5-1 to TRBJ1-2; D unresolved. Trimming removed 0 bases at V and 7 bases at J, with 7 bases between. The CDR3 consists of 12 residues. Germline V gene data show CDR1 as SGHRS and CDR2 as YFSETQ. The CDR3 DNA follows: TGCGCCAGCAGCTTGGGACGGTTTGGCTACACCTTC. This gives the protein CASSLGRFGYTF.

The J gene is TRBJ1-2, the V gene TRBV6-1, with no clear D. Germline V gene sequence: CDR1 MNHNS, CDR2 SASEGT. The CDR3 extends over 13 amino acids. Trimming removed 7 bases at V and 8 bases at J, with 17 bases between. The CDR3, as DNA: TGTGCCAGCATAGAGGGAAGGATTAGAGGCTACACCTTC. It yields the protein CASIEGRIRGYTF.

This clone turned up a few times. V is TRBV5-6 and J is TRBJ2-3; a weak D match, TRBD1 (5 bases). There are 15 residues in the CDR3. Germline V gives CDR1 SGHDT, CDR2 YYEEEE. V was trimmed by 0 bases and J by 0 bases, leaving 8 bases between them. CDR3 protein: CASSLGQLSTDTQYF. The CDR3 DNA reads TGTGCCAGCAGCTTGGGACAGCTGAGCACAGATACGCAGTATTTT.

V gene TRBV7-2 combines with J gene TRBJ1-3; D ambiguous. From germline, CDR1 is SGHTA and CDR2 FQGNSA. The length of the CDR3 is 15 residues. V was shortened by 5 bases and J by 2 bases, with 13 bases between the two germline ends. CDR3 sequence: CASSPQPLAGNTIYF. DNA of the CDR3: TGTGCCAGCAGCCCCCAACCTCTGGCTGGAAACACCATATATTTT. Using reference TRBV7-2 and TRBJ1-3 for the parts outside the CDR3, the full variable domain is GAGVSQSPSNKVTEKGKDVELRCDPISGHTALYWYRQSLGQGLEFLIYFQGNSAPDKSGLPSDRFSAERTGGSVSTLTIQRTQQEDSAVYLCASSPQPLAGNTIYFGEGSWLTVV.